The clone carrying this T cell receptor beta chain was observed once. As for treatment: around 19 received Ad26.COV2.S at low or high dose, single or two shots; about 5 received placebo; per-sample allocation not given. Specimens were obtained on day 63 following the first vaccine or placebo injection. This specimen comes from a study of Ad26.COV2.S vaccination and SARS-CoV-2 variants. This CDR3 region has 15 residues. CDR1 and CDR2 (germline): KGHSH, LQKENI. V shed 2 bases, J shed 5 bases, and the junction held 5 bases outside the gene matches. The repertoire was sequenced with immunoSEQ multiplex PCR; TCRdb's copy has only in-frame clones and lacks some. The sample has a few hundred thousand clones, 88% seen once.

The specimen was peripheral blood, collected in a trial of Ad26.COV2.S vaccine versus placebo. V gene TRBV18 combines with J gene TRBJ1-5, with 8 bases aligning to TRBD1. This clonotype originated in a person between 18 and 59 years old who received the Ad26.COV2.S COVID-19 vaccine or a placebo. CDR3 amino acids: CASSPAGGEDQPQHF. DNA of the CDR3: TGTGCCAGCTCACCAGCAGGGGGCGAGGATCAGCCCCAGCATTTT.